What follows is one T cell receptor (beta chain) and its context. Its specificity is not known. TCRdb re-analyzed the 5' RACE reads; it lists each CDR3 protein once, without DNA. The sample includes hundreds of thousands of distinct CDR3 sequences. The CDR3 is 16 residues long. Germline lookup yields CDR1 LNHNV and CDR2 YYDKDF (reference sequence). This sample is part of a study of T cells expressing NK-cell markers. Broader study findings: Similarly, these clonotypes led the CD3+CD56-NKG2C+ fraction as well in four donors.

The V call is TRBV15, the J call TRBJ2-5; without DNA, the TCRdb call of TRBD2 cannot be checked. The source is a man aged 18 to 35 in good health. Sequences were obtained from blood T cells: a sorted CD56 or NKG2C T cell subset, CD4+ or CD8+ T cells, or bulk PBMC T cells (not recorded which). The CDR3 reads CATASGRAVLSETQYF. The whole variable domain, filled in from reference TRBV15 and TRBJ2-5, reads DAMVIQNPRYQVTQFGKPVTLSCSQTLNHNVMYWYQQKSSQAPKLLFHYYDKDFNNEADTPDNFQSRRPNTSFCFLDIRSPGLGDTAMYLCATASGRAVLSETQYFGPGTRLLVL.